This is a list of T cell receptor beta chains from one sample in a study of blood T cell repertoires in COVID-19. Libraries were prepared by immunoSEQ multiplex PCR; TCRdb keeps only in-frame clonotypes and omits some of them. This sample has 250,000 to 300,000 clones, with 88% found just once. What was sequenced was PBMCs or T cells enriched from blood (not recorded which). The receptors originated from a woman between 55 and 75 years old in a cohort exposed to, infected with or recovered from COVID-19 (not recorded which). CDR3s include the opening cysteine and the closing phenylalanine or tryptophan. Fields, in order: D gene, V gene, J gene, clone size, CDR3 DNA, CDR3 protein. The D gene is left open where the match is weak. Clone size is not always given. Where it is, it says once, few, many or a class for expanded clones.

d_gene: NA; v_gene: TRBV7-2; j_gene: TRBJ1-4; abundance: NA; CDR3nt: TGTGCCAGCAGCTTATTCGGGTGGGGGGGTAGCGAAAAACTGTTTTTT; CDR3aa: CASSLFGWGGSEKLFF
d_gene: NA; v_gene: TRBV2; j_gene: TRBJ1-6; abundance: NA; CDR3nt: TGTGCCAGCAGTGAGGCACGCACAAACGGGATCAATTCACCCCTCCACTTT; CDR3aa: CASSEARTNGINSPLHF
d_gene: NA; v_gene: TRBV5-4; j_gene: TRBJ2-2; abundance: NA; CDR3nt: TGTGCCAGCAGCTTGGGAGCGCGGGGGGAGCTGTTTTTT; CDR3aa: CASSLGARGELFF
d_gene: NA; v_gene: TRBV6-4; j_gene: TRBJ1-4; abundance: NA; CDR3nt: TGTGCCAGCATGGGAGGGTCTAGGGAAAAACTGTTTTTT; CDR3aa: CASMGGSREKLFF
d_gene: TRBD1; v_gene: TRBV11-1; j_gene: TRBJ2-7; abundance: NA; CDR3nt: TGTGCCAGCAGCGCAACGGGACAGGGGGCTGGGGAGCAGTACTTC; CDR3aa: CASSATGQGAGEQYF
d_gene: NA; v_gene: TRBV7-9; j_gene: TRBJ2-3; abundance: NA; CDR3nt: TGTGCCAGCAGCTTATTAGCGACTAGCACAGATACGCAGTATTTT; CDR3aa: CASSLLATSTDTQYF
d_gene: NA; v_gene: TRBV28; j_gene: TRBJ2-2; abundance: NA; CDR3nt: TGTGCCACCCGAGGGAACACCGGGGAGCTGTTTTTT; CDR3aa: CATRGNTGELFF
d_gene: NA; v_gene: TRBV7-9; j_gene: TRBJ1-4; abundance: NA; CDR3nt: TGTGCCAGCAGGGAAAACCAGGGGAAGAATGAAAAACTGTTTTTT; CDR3aa: CASRENQGKNEKLFF
d_gene: TRBD1; v_gene: TRBV5-1; j_gene: TRBJ2-3; abundance: NA; CDR3nt: TGCGCCAGCAGCTTGGCCGGGACAGCCTCTAGCACAGATACGCAGTATTTT; CDR3aa: CASSLAGTASSTDTQYF
d_gene: TRBD2; v_gene: TRBV10-1; j_gene: TRBJ2-7; abundance: NA; CDR3nt: TGCGCCAGCAGTATGGGGGGGACCTACGAGCAGTACTTC; CDR3aa: CASSMGGTYEQYF
d_gene: NA; v_gene: TRBV7-9; j_gene: TRBJ2-1; abundance: NA; CDR3nt: TGTGCCAGCAGCCTCCGACAGGCCTCCTACAATGAGCAGTTCTTC; CDR3aa: CASSLRQASYNEQFF
d_gene: NA; v_gene: TRBV21-1; j_gene: TRBJ2-3; abundance: NA; CDR3nt: TGTGCCAGCAGCTCCACGGGCAGGGGACAATTCTTCTTCACAGATACGCAGTATTTT; CDR3aa: CASSSTGRGQFFFTDTQYF
d_gene: TRBD1; v_gene: TRBV6-5; j_gene: TRBJ2-7; abundance: once; CDR3nt: TGTGCCAGCAGACAGGGGCTTTATTCCTACGAGCAGTACTTC; CDR3aa: CASRQGLYSYEQYF
d_gene: TRBD1; v_gene: TRBV18; j_gene: TRBJ2-7; abundance: NA; CDR3nt: TGTGCCAGCTCTCCAACAGACAGGGTGGATAAGCAGTACTTC; CDR3aa: CASSPTDRVDKQYF
d_gene: NA; v_gene: TRBV7-9; j_gene: TRBJ2-7; abundance: few; CDR3nt: TGTGCCAGCAGCGGTACTAGTTTTGCCCACGAGCAGTACTTC; CDR3aa: CASSGTSFAHEQYF
d_gene: NA; v_gene: TRBV11-3; j_gene: TRBJ2-1; abundance: NA; CDR3nt: TGTGCCAGCAGCTTAGCAGGTAGCTACAATGAGCAGTTCTTC; CDR3aa: CASSLAGSYNEQFF
d_gene: TRBD1; v_gene: TRBV12-3/TRBV12-4; j_gene: TRBJ2-5; abundance: NA; CDR3nt: TGTGCCAGCAGTAAAACAGGGGAAGAGACCCAGTACTTC; CDR3aa: CASSKTGEETQYF
d_gene: NA; v_gene: TRBV15; j_gene: TRBJ2-2; abundance: once; CDR3nt: TGTGCCACCAGCAGAGATGGATCTACTAGAGACACCGGGGAGCTGTTTTTT; CDR3aa: CATSRDGSTRDTGELFF
d_gene: TRBD1; v_gene: TRBV3-1/TRBV3-2; j_gene: TRBJ2-1; abundance: once; CDR3nt: TGTGCCAGCAGCCGGCTGGGACAGGGGTACAATGAGCAGTTCTTC; CDR3aa: CASSRLGQGYNEQFF
d_gene: NA; v_gene: TRBV11-3; j_gene: TRBJ2-1; abundance: NA; CDR3nt: TGTGCCAGCAGCTTAATGGGCCGCTCCTACAATGAGCAGTTCTTC; CDR3aa: CASSLMGRSYNEQFF
d_gene: NA; v_gene: TRBV28; j_gene: TRBJ1-2; abundance: NA; CDR3nt: TGTGCCAGCTATGGCGGGGCCAACCTGGGGGTTAACTATGGCTACACCTTC; CDR3aa: CASYGGANLGVNYGYTF
d_gene: NA; v_gene: TRBV5-1; j_gene: TRBJ2-2; abundance: NA; CDR3nt: TGCGCCAGCAGCTTGGACCCCACTAACACCGGGGAGCTGTTTTTT; CDR3aa: CASSLDPTNTGELFF